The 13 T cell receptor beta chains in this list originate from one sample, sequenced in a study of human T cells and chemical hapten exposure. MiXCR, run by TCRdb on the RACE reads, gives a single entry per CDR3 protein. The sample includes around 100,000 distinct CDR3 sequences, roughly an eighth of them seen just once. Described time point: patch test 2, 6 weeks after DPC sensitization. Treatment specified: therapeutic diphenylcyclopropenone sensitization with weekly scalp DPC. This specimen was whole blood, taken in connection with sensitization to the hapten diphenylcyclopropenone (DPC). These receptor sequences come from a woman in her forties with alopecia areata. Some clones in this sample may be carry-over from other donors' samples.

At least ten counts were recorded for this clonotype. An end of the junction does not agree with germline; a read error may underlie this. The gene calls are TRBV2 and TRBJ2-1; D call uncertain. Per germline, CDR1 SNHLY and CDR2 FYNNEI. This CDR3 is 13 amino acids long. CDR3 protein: CASSEDSNNEQFF. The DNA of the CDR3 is TGTGCCAGCAGCGAAGACTCAAACAATGAGCAGTTCTTC.

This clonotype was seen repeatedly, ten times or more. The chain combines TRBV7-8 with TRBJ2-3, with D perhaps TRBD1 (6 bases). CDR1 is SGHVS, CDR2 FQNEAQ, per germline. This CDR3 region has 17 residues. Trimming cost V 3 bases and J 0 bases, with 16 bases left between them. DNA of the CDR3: TGTGCCAGCAGCTTCTACCATGACAGGCCTAGCACAGATACGCAGTATTTT. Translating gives CASSFYHDRPSTDTQYF. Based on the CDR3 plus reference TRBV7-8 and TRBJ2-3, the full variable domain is GAGVSQSPRYKVAKRGQDVALRCDPISGHVSLFWYQQALGQGPEFLTYFQNEAQLDKSGLPSDRFFAERPEGSVSTLKIQRTQQEDSAVYLCASSFYHDRPSTDTQYFGPGTRLTVL.

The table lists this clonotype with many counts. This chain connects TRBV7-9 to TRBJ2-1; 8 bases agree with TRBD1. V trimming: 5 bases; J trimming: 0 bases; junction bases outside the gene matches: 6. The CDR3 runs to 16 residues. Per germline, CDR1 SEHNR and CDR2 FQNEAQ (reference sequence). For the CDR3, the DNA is TGTGCCAGCAGCACAGACAGGGGTTTCTCCTACAATGAGCAGTTCTTC. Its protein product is CASSTDRGFSYNEQFF.

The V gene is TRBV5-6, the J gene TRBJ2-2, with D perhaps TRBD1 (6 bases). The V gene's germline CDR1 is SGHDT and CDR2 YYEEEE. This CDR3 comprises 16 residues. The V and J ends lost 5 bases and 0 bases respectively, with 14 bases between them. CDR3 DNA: TGTGCCAGCAGGTTGCAAGGGGGTCCGAACACCGGGGAGCTGTTTTTT. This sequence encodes CASRLQGGPNTGELFF.

The CDR3 nucleotides read TGTGCCAGCAGCGTAGAAGGGACAGGGGGCTACGAGCAGTACTTC. This encodes CASSVEGTGGYEQYF. This rearrangement joins TRBV9 to TRBJ2-7; 11 bases are shared with TRBD1. The CDR3 length is 15 residues. The germline CDR1 and CDR2 sequences are SGDLS and YYNGEE. Losses at the gene ends were 0 bases for V and 3 bases for J; bases not matched to a gene: 2.

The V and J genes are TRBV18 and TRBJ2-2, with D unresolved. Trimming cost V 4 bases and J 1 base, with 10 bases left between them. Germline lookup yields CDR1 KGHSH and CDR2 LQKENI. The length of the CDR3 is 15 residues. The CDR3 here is CASSRTGQNTGELFF. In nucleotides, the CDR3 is TGTGCCAGCTCACGCACGGGCCAGAACACCGGGGAGCTGTTTTTT.

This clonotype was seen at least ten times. The CDR3 protein is CSATQGQGVYQPQHF. In DNA form, the CDR3 reads TGCAGTGCTACCCAAGGACAGGGTGTATATCAGCCCCAGCATTTT. The chain recombines TRBV20-1 with TRBJ1-5; 8 bases line up with TRBD1. The CDR3 covers 15 residues. Germline V gene data show CDR1 as DFQATT and CDR2 as SNEGSKA (reference sequence). V lost 4 bases and J lost 5; bases outside the gene matches: 10.

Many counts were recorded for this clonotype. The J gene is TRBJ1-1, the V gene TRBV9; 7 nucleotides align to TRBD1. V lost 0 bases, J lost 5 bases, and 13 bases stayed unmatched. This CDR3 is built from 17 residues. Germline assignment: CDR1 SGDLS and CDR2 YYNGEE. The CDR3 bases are TGTGCCAGCAGCGTAGGCCCAACGACAGGGAGAGGGACTGAAGCTTTCTTT. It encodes CASSVGPTTGRGTEAFF.

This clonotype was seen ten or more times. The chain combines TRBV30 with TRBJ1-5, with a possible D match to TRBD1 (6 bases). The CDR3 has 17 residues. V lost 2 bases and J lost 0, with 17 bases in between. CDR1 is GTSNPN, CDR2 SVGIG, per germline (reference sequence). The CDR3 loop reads CAWSLTQGHYSNQPQHF. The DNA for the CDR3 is TGTGCCTGGAGTCTGACCCAGGGACATTATAGCAATCAGCCCCAGCATTTT.

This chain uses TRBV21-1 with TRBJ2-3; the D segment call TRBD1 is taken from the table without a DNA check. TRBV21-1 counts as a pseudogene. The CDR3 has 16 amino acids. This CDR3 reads CASSQHGQANTDTQYF. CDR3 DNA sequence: TGTGCCAGCAGCCAACACGGACAGGCGAACACAGATACGCAGTATTTT.

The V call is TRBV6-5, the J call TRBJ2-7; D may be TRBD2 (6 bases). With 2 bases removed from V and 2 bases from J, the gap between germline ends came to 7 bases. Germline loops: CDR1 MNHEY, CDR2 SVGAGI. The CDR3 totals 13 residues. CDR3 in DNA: TGTGCCAGCAGTTACCGGGAGACCTACGAGCAGTACTTC. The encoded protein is CASSYRETYEQYF.

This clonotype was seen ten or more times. In DNA form, the CDR3 reads TGTGCCAGCAGCGGGGGGAGCACGGGTACGCAGTATTTT. Its protein is CASSGGSTGTQYF. The chain has TRBV7-3 and TRBJ2-3; D possibly corresponds to TRBD2 (6 bases). The CDR3 runs 13 residues. Germline V CDR1 and CDR2: SGHTA, FQGTGA. The V gene lost 5 bases and the J gene lost 8 bases, with 14 bases spanning the gap.

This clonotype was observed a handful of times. Written as DNA, the CDR3 is TGTGCCAGCAGTCTGGACAGGGGGTCCTACAATGAGCAGTTCTTC. Translated: CASSLDRGSYNEQFF. The chain couples TRBV12-3 or TRBV12-4 to TRBJ2-1; TRBD1 matches 10 bases. V lost 5 bases to trimming and J lost 1 base; unmatched junction nucleotides: 2. The CDR3 has 15 amino acids.